This T cell receptor (beta chain) came from a study of shared clonotypes between healthy human individuals. Notes on the study in general: Only blood samples were collected, and tissue repertoires likely differ. At large depth, rarefaction still showed sorted-subset sequencing to be incomplete.

Assay: immunoSEQ multiplex PCR; the TCRdb copy retains only in-frame clones and omits some. Of millions of clones in the sample, about 95% were seen once. To note about this clone: Its antigen is still unknown.

Naive CD8 cells comprised CD45RO-negative, CCR7-positively selected cells, excluding terminally differentiated effector memory CD45RA+ cells. Healthy HIV-negative adults with no recent acute infections or vaccinations were recruited as donors. Donors were Caucasian adults residing in Nashville, Tennessee, USA. The V and J ends lost 1 base and 5 bases, in that order; junction bases with no gene match: 4. The length of the CDR3 is 15 residues. The germline gives CDR1 SEHNR, CDR2 FQNEAQ (reference sequence). Input material: naive CD8+ T cells sorted from blood. This sequence joins TRBV7-9 and TRBJ2-1; 8 bases align to TRBD2. This TCR derives from a man younger than 30 in good health. The CDR3 DNA reads TGTGCCAGCAGCTTAGTAGCGGGAATTCACAATGAGCAGTTCTTC. It translates to CASSLVAGIHNEQFF.